The clone carrying this TCR beta chain was seen repeatedly, ten times or more. What it recognizes is unknown. Trimming cost V 7 bases and J 5 bases; bases outside gene matches: 11. The length of the CDR3 is 14 residues. The germline V gene has CDR1 SQVTM and CDR2 ANQGSEA. Ages of hyperthyroidism patients ran from 18 to 65, and their diagnoses were new, under 2 months' duration. Symptoms, serum thyroxine and TRAb, thyroid ultrasound, and orbital computed tomography formed the diagnostic basis. RNA transcripts yielded amplified TCR beta CDR3 regions. RT-PCR in the first round used HTBI primers; a second-round multiplex PCR followed. MiXCR, applied by TCRdb to the multiplex PCR reads, yields one record per CDR3 protein. The sample has about 1.1 million distinct CDR3 sequences; 35% to 40% are singletons. The source of the sample is a study of Graves' ophthalmopathy and Graves' hyperthyroidism. Findings and limits, study-wide: Most thyroid clonotypes expanded beyond 0.001 frequency were also found in blood.

The chain couples TRBV29-1 to TRBJ2-5; 9 nucleotides line up with TRBD2. Sequenced material: peripheral blood or thyroid tissue (not recorded which). This receptor was obtained from an adult man with Graves' hyperthyroidism. CDR3 sequence: CSARTRGGTETQYF. For the CDR3, the DNA is TGCAGCGCCCGGACGCGGGGGGGCACGGAGACCCAGTACTTC.